This T cell receptor (beta chain) emerged from a study of OX40 agonist ivuxolimab in advanced cancers. CDR1 LNHDA and CDR2 SQIVND come from the germline V gene (reference sequence). V gave up 7 bases and J gave up 6 bases, with 12 bases separating them. The length of the CDR3 is 12 residues. The data were produced by immunoSEQ multiplex PCR, yet TCRdb's version contains in-frame clones alone and is incomplete. Of roughly 30,000 clones listed, around 81% were seen once; the top ten hold about 20%. Collection of blood occurred at baseline, at cycle 4 day 1, and at cycle 7 day 1. Sequenced material: CD4+ or CD8+ T cells sorted from blood, taken in a trial of the OX40 agonist ivuxolimab. The source is an adult with an advanced solid tumor such as melanoma, head and neck, liver or kidney cancer. The rearrangement joins TRBV19 to TRBJ1-1; no reliable D call. Written as DNA, the CDR3 is TGTGCCAGTATGGAAGTCCTCTCTGAAGCTTTCTTT. Its translation: CASMEVLSEAFF.